This is a list of T cell receptor beta chains from one sample in a study of T cells in localized non-small cell lung cancer. Assay used: immunoSEQ multiplex PCR; TCRdb lists only in-frame clones, some missing. Among about 21,000 clones listed, 88% were seen once. The material was peripheral blood mononuclear cells, obtained before any cancer treatment. These receptors came from a male donor older than 55 with stage II lung adenocarcinoma. Each CDR3 is given with its conserved first and last residue. Fields, in order: V gene, clone size, J gene, CDR3 protein. The listing skips clone size in some rows; elsewhere it reads once, few, many or a size class.

v_call: TRBV4-1
clone_size: once
j_call: TRBJ2-7
cdr3_aa: CASSQASSGAYEQYF

v_call: TRBV7-3
clone_size: NA
j_call: TRBJ2-3
cdr3_aa: CASSSPGSNTQYF

v_call: TRBV6-6
clone_size: NA
j_call: TRBJ2-3
cdr3_aa: CASSRTSGRSDTQYF

v_call: TRBV6-1
clone_size: once
j_call: TRBJ2-7
cdr3_aa: CASGQRAITYEQYF

v_call: TRBV6-1
clone_size: NA
j_call: TRBJ1-1
cdr3_aa: CASRTGGGTPEAFF

v_call: TRBV7-6
clone_size: NA
j_call: TRBJ2-3
cdr3_aa: CASSLDSTDTQYF

v_call: TRBV5-4
clone_size: NA
j_call: TRBJ2-6
cdr3_aa: CASRSSERANVLTF

v_call: TRBV11-3
clone_size: NA
j_call: TRBJ2-1
cdr3_aa: CASSLDSLADNEQFF

v_call: TRBV6-1
clone_size: NA
j_call: TRBJ2-3
cdr3_aa: CASPPREGRAQYF

v_call: TRBV7-9
clone_size: NA
j_call: TRBJ2-5
cdr3_aa: CASGLRSGWETQYF

v_call: TRBV6-6
clone_size: NA
j_call: TRBJ1-5
cdr3_aa: CASSKTGGSQPQHF

v_call: TRBV6-6
clone_size: NA
j_call: TRBJ2-1
cdr3_aa: CASSRPLGAGDEQFF

v_call: TRBV6-9
clone_size: NA
j_call: TRBJ1-5
cdr3_aa: CASSPGGPQHF

v_call: TRBV6-5
clone_size: once
j_call: TRBJ1-1
cdr3_aa: CATNRPSPYEAFF

v_call: TRBV20-1
clone_size: NA
j_call: TRBJ2-3
cdr3_aa: CSLQRQNTQYF

v_call: TRBV18
clone_size: NA
j_call: TRBJ2-3
cdr3_aa: CASSRGLAGHTDTQYF

v_call: TRBV7-3
clone_size: NA
j_call: TRBJ2-2
cdr3_aa: CASSPDRVNGELFF

v_call: TRBV28
clone_size: NA
j_call: TRBJ2-3
cdr3_aa: CASCLEDTQYF

v_call: TRBV27
clone_size: NA
j_call: TRBJ2-7
cdr3_aa: CASSLPWRGSYEQYF

v_call: TRBV6-1
clone_size: NA
j_call: TRBJ2-2
cdr3_aa: CASSELGAGGGIGELFF

v_call: TRBV11-2
clone_size: NA
j_call: TRBJ2-2
cdr3_aa: CASSLSTVTGELFF

v_call: TRBV7-2
clone_size: NA
j_call: TRBJ1-4
cdr3_aa: CASSLAGGRGPYEKLFF

v_call: TRBV18
clone_size: few
j_call: TRBJ1-2
cdr3_aa: CASSPDREDGYTF

v_call: TRBV6-5
clone_size: NA
j_call: TRBJ2-7
cdr3_aa: CASSPAAKRYEQYF

v_call: TRBV5-6
clone_size: NA
j_call: TRBJ2-7
cdr3_aa: CASSLFTGGSEEQYF

v_call: TRBV6-5
clone_size: few
j_call: TRBJ1-1
cdr3_aa: CASSRGNTEAFF

v_call: TRBV6-6
clone_size: medium-sized
j_call: TRBJ1-2
cdr3_aa: CATVPGRYLGYTF

v_call: TRBV4-1
clone_size: once
j_call: TRBJ2-2
cdr3_aa: CASSLSPNTGELFF

v_call: TRBV11-2
clone_size: NA
j_call: TRBJ2-1
cdr3_aa: CASSLVEQFF

v_call: TRBV9
clone_size: NA
j_call: TRBJ1-1
cdr3_aa: CASSVGGAWNTEAFF

v_call: TRBV18
clone_size: NA
j_call: TRBJ1-1
cdr3_aa: CASSPDKNTEAFF

v_call: TRBV6-1
clone_size: NA
j_call: TRBJ2-1
cdr3_aa: CASSVSHGTSGNNEQFF

v_call: TRBV5-5
clone_size: NA
j_call: TRBJ1-1
cdr3_aa: CASSSGTANTEAFF

v_call: TRBV5-1
clone_size: NA
j_call: TRBJ1-3
cdr3_aa: CASSLGSSGNTIYF

v_call: TRBV28
clone_size: NA
j_call: TRBJ2-1
cdr3_aa: CASSFGGRASNEQFF

v_call: TRBV19
clone_size: few
j_call: TRBJ1-1
cdr3_aa: CASSIAGGGYTEAFF

v_call: TRBV4-1
clone_size: NA
j_call: TRBJ2-3
cdr3_aa: CASSQAATGGTRTDTQYF